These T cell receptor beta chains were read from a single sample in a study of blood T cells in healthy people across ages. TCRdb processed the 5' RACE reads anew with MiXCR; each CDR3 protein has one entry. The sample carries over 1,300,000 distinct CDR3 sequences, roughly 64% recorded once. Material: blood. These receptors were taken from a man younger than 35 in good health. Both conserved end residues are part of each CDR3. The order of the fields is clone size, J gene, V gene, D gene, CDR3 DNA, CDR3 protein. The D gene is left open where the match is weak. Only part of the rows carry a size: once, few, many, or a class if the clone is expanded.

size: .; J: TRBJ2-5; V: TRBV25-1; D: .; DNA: TGTGCCAGCAGGGAATATTGGGCGACCCAGTACTTC; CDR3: CASREYWATQYF
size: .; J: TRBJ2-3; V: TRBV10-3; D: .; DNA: TGTGCCATCAGCGCGCTTAGCGGACCGAGCACAGATACGCAGTATTTT; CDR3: CAISALSGPSTDTQYF
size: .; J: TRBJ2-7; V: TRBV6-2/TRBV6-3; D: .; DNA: TGTGCCAGCAGTTATTCCGAGGCCCCCCGCCCCTACGAGCAGTACTTC; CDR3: CASSYSEAPRPYEQYF
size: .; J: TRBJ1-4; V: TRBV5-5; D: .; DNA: TGTGCCAGCAGGCGTAGGAGCCCTATAACAACTAATGAAAAACTGTTTTTT; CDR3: CASRRRSPITTNEKLFF
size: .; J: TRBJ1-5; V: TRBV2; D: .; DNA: TGTGCCAGCAGTAGCGCACTGGGGGGACAGCCCCAGCATTTT; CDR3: CASSSALGGQPQHF
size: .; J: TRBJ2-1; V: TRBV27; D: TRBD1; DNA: TGTGCCAGCAGTTTATTATTCGCCCTCCAGGGGGCGGGCAATGAGCAGTTCTTC; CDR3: CASSLLFALQGAGNEQFF
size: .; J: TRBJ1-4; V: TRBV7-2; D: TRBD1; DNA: TGTGCCAGCAGCTTAGTAGGGGGCACTAATGAAAAACTGTTTTTT; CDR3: CASSLVGGTNEKLFF
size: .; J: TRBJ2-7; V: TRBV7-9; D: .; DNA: TGTGCCAGCAGCTTAGAGGGCAGGGGGGTCTACGAGCAGTACTTC; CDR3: CASSLEGRGVYEQYF
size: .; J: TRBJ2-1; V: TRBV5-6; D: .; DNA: TGTGCCAGCAGCGGGGGCGGGACGCGTGAGCAGTTCTTC; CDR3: CASSGGGTREQFF
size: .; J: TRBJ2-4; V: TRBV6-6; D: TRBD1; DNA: TGTGCCAGCAGTTACTCGGGACAGGTTTGGTACTTC; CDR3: CASSYSGQVWYF
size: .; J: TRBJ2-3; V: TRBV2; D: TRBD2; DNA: TGTGCCGAGAGCGGGCTAGCGGGGATCACAGATACGCAGTATTTT; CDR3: CAESGLAGITDTQYF
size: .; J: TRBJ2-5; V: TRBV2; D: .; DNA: TGTGCCAGCAGGGACAAAGGCCAGGGCGAAGAGACCCAGTACTTC; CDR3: CASRDKGQGEETQYF
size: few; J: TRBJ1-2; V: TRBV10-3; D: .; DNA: TGTGCCATCAGTGAGTCGAGGTTCAATGGCTACACCTTC; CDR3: CAISESRFNGYTF
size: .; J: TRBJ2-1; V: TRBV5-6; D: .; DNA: TGTGCCAGCAGCCAATCCGGGGGCGGGCAGTTCTTC; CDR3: CASSQSGGGQFF
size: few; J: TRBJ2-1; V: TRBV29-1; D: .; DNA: TGCAGCGCCGCGGGCCTGCGAGGGGACAATGAGCAGTTCTTC; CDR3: CSAAGLRGDNEQFF
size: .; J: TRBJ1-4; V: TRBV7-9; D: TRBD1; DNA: TGTGCCAGCAGCTTAGGGGGACAGCCGACAACTAATGAAAAACTGTTTTTT; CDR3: CASSLGGQPTTNEKLFF
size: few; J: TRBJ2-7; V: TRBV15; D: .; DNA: TGTGCCACCAGCACAACTGGGAGCTCCTACGAGCAGTACTTC; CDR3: CATSTTGSSYEQYF
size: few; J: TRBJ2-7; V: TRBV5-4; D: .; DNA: TGTGCCAGCAGCTTGGGGGCTGCGGGCCCCTACGAGCAGTACTTC; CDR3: CASSLGAAGPYEQYF
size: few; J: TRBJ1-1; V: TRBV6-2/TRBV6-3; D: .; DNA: TGTGCCAGCAGTTACTCGATCTTTTCCTGGACTGAAGCTTTCTTT; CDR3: CASSYSIFSWTEAFF
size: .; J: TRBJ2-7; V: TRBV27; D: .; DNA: TGTGCCAGCAGTTTAGGGGTTGAGACCGAGCAGTACTTC; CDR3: CASSLGVETEQYF
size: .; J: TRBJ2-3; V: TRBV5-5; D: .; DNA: TGTGCCAGCAGCCAAGACTACGCTAGCACAGATACGCAGTATTTT; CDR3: CASSQDYASTDTQYF
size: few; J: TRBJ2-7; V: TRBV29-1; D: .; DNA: TGCAGCGTGGACGTAGCGGACTCCTACGAGCAGTACTTC; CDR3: CSVDVADSYEQYF
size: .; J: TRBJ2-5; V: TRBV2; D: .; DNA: TGTGCCAGCAGTGAAAGGGGTCAGGACCAAGAGACCCAGTACTTC; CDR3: CASSERGQDQETQYF
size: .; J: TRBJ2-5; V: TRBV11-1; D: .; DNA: TGTGCCAGCAGCTTGGACATCCGAGAGACCCAGTACTTC; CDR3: CASSLDIRETQYF
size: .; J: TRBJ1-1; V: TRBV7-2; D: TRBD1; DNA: TGTGCCAGCAGCCCCGGGACAGGGTGGGTGTACACTGAAGCTTTCTTT; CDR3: CASSPGTGWVYTEAFF
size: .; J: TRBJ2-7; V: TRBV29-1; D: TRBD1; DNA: TGCAGCGTTGTGGGGGACAGAATCTACGAGCAGTACTTC; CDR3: CSVVGDRIYEQYF
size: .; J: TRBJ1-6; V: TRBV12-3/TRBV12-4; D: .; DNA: TGTGCCAGCGGGACCGGGGCCCAAAGCGCCTATAATTCACCCCTCCACTTT; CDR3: CASGTGAQSAYNSPLHF
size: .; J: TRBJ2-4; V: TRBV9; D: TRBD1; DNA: TGTGCCAGCAGCCCAACAGGGGGTCGGGCCAAAAACATTCAGTACTTC; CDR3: CASSPTGGRAKNIQYF
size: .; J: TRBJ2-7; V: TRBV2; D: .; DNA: TGTGCCAGCAGCCCAACACGGACGAGGAACAATGAGCAGTACTTC; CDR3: CASSPTRTRNNEQYF
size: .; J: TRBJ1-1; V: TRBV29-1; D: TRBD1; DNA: TGCAGCGTTGAGAAGGGGGCGCTCACTGAAGCTTTCTTT; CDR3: CSVEKGALTEAFF
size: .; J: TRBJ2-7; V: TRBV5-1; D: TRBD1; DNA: TGCGCCAGCAGCTCTCATGGACAGGGGGGGACAGAGCAGTACTTC; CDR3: CASSSHGQGGTEQYF
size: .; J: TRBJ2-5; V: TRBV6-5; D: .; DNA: TGTGCCAGCATCTGGAGAGAGACCCAGTACTTC; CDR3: CASIWRETQYF
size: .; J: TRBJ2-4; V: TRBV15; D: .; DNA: TGTGCCACCAGCAGAGAGCTGTCATCGCGCACCGCCAACATTCAGTACTTC; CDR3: CATSRELSSRTANIQYF
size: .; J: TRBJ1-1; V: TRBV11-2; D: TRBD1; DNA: TGTGCCAGCAGCTTAGACCACAGGGGTTATATGCACACTGAAGCTTTCTTT; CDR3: CASSLDHRGYMHTEAFF
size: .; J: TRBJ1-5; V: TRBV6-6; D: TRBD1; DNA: TGTGCCAGCAGCCTAGGGACAGCTACCAATCAGCCCCAGCATTTT; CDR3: CASSLGTATNQPQHF
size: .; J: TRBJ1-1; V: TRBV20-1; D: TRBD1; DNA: TGCAGTGCGACAGGGTACGCTGAAGCTTTCTTT; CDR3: CSATGYAEAFF
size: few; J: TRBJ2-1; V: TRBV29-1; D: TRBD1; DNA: TGCAGCGTTGAAGGGGACAGGGACATCAATGAGCAGTTCTTC; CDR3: CSVEGDRDINEQFF
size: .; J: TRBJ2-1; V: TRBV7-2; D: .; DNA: TGTGCCAGCAGCTTAGCTGGGGGGGGCCTGTACAATGAGCAGTTCTTC; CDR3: CASSLAGGGLYNEQFF
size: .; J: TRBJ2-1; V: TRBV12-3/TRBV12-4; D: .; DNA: TGTGCCAGCAGCATCCCTAGCCGGCGCGATGAGCAGTTCTTC; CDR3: CASSIPSRRDEQFF
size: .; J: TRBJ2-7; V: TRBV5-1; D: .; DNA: TGCGCCAGCAGCTGGGGGAGCGGCACCTACGAGCAGTACTTC; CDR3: CASSWGSGTYEQYF
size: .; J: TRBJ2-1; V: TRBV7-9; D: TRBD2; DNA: TGTGCCAGCAGCCCCCATAGCGGGAGAGGGTACAATGAGCAGTTCTTC; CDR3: CASSPHSGRGYNEQFF
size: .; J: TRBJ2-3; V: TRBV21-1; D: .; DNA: TGTGCCAGCAGCAAGGACCCCAGCGGGGGGGGAACTAGCACAGATACGCAGTATTTT; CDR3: CASSKDPSGGGTSTDTQYF
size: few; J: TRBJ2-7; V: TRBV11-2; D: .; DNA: TGTGCCAGCAGCTTAGCTGGCACCTACTACGAGCAGTACTTC; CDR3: CASSLAGTYYEQYF